Listed below are T cell receptor beta chains from one sample, sequenced in a study of CD8 T cells in Susac syndrome. In TCRdb, the immunoSEQ multiplex PCR reads were re-called with MiXCR into one record per CDR3 protein. The repertoire holds 200,000 to 250,000 distinct CDR3 sequences, with 95% as singletons. The sequenced sample was CD4+ T cells from PBMCs. Receptors originate from a human donor with multiple sclerosis. Each CDR3 is given with its conserved first and last residue. D genes are given only for firm matches. Clone size is stated in some rows and not others, as once, few, many or a class when expanded.

j_call v_call clone_size d_call cdr3_aa cdr3_nt
TRBJ2-7 TRBV20-1 once TRBD2 CSAREGGGSSYEQYF TGCAGTGCTAGAGAAGGAGGCGGGAGCTCCTACGAGCAGTACTTC
TRBJ1-4 TRBV30 - - CAGQGRQEKLFF TGTGCCGGGCAGGGGAGGCAGGAAAAACTGTTTTTT
TRBJ2-3 TRBV5-1 - TRBD2 CASSLRGTRADTQYF TGCGCCAGCAGCTTAAGGGGGACTAGAGCCGATACGCAGTATTTT
TRBJ2-1 TRBV3-1 - - CASSEATGCKFF TGTGCCAGCAGCGAAGCGACAGGTTGCAAGTTCTTC
TRBJ1-1 TRBV18 once TRBD1 CASYRDRIDTEAFF TGTGCCAGCTACCGGGACAGGATTGACACTGAAGCTTTCTTT
TRBJ1-5 TRBV30 - - CAWSVGGIQPQHF TGTGCCTGGAGTGTTGGGGGAATACAGCCCCAGCATTTT
TRBJ2-2 TRBV27 - - CASSTFRTGELFF TGTGCCAGCTCAACCTTTAGGACCGGGGAGCTGTTTTTT
TRBJ2-3 TRBV3-1 - - CASSQRSDTQYF TGTGCCAGCAGCCAAAGGTCTGATACGCAGTATTTT
TRBJ2-7 TRBV23-1 - - CASSQPEGGRSSYEQYF TGCGCCAGCAGTCAACCGGAGGGAGGAAGGAGCTCCTACGAGCAGTACTTC
TRBJ2-3 TRBV5-1 - - CASSFEGYLDTQYF TGCGCCAGCAGCTTCGAAGGGTACTTGGATACGCAGTATTTT
TRBJ1-4 TRBV9 - - CASSVGLFEKKLFF TGTGCCAGCAGCGTAGGTTTGTTCGAGAAAAAACTGTTTTTT
TRBJ2-7 TRBV12-3/TRBV12-4 once TRBD1 CASRQGQTNYEQYF TGTGCCAGCAGACAGGGACAGACAAACTACGAGCAGTACTTC
TRBJ2-7 TRBV7-9 - - CASSVGRRGSYEQYF TGTGCCAGCAGCGTGGGCAGGAGGGGGTCCTACGAGCAGTACTTC
TRBJ2-3 TRBV20-1 - TRBD2 CSASLTASGSADTQYF TGCAGTGCTAGCCTGACGGCTAGCGGGAGCGCAGATACGCAGTATTTT
TRBJ2-7 TRBV20-1 - TRBD2 CSARDAAGGRHEQYF TGCAGTGCTAGAGATGCAGCGGGAGGGCGGCACGAGCAGTACTTC
TRBJ1-2 TRBV29-1 - - CSVRGINYGYTF TGCAGCGTTAGAGGCATTAACTATGGCTACACCTTC
TRBJ2-1 TRBV20-1 - - CSAERGDPSSYNEQFF TGCAGTGCAGAGAGGGGGGACCCAAGCTCCTACAATGAGCAGTTCTTC
TRBJ1-2 TRBV3-1 - - CASSQDMRGGYGYTF TGTGCCAGCAGCCAAGATATGCGGGGAGGCTATGGCTACACCTTC
TRBJ1-1 TRBV29-1 - TRBD1 CSGGTGQNTEAFF TGCAGCGGAGGGACAGGGCAGAACACTGAAGCTTTCTTT
TRBJ2-1 TRBV30 - - CAWSVRGRRRNEQFF TGTGCCTGGAGTGTACGGGGAAGAAGGAGAAATGAGCAGTTCTTC
TRBJ1-4 TRBV27 - - CASGGAHEKLFF TGTGCCAGCGGGGGGGCGCATGAAAAACTGTTTTTT
TRBJ2-3 TRBV7-8 - - CASRTYTDTQYF TGTGCCAGCAGGACCTACACAGATACGCAGTATTTT
TRBJ2-3 TRBV3-1 - - CASSQEVGGRDTQYF TGTGCCAGCAGCCAAGAAGTAGGCGGAAGAGATACGCAGTATTTT
TRBJ2-3 TRBV5-1 - - CASSFATDTQYF TGCGCCAGCAGCTTCGCGACAGATACGCAGTATTTT
TRBJ2-1 TRBV18 - - CASSPGGSSYNEQFF TGTGCCAGCTCACCAGGGGGCAGCTCCTACAATGAGCAGTTCTTC
TRBJ2-7 TRBV28 - - CASSGVGRGSYEQYF TGTGCCAGCAGTGGAGTCGGGAGAGGTTCCTACGAGCAGTACTTC
TRBJ2-1 TRBV30 - TRBD2 CAWTRLAGVTHEQFF TGTGCCTGGACGCGACTAGCGGGAGTAACCCATGAGCAGTTCTTC